This T cell receptor beta chain derives from a study of blood T cell repertoires in COVID-19. In the source study's methods: Researchers report that nucleated cell counts were estimated from reference gene primer amplification. Profiled with immunoSEQ multiplex PCR; TCRdb holds only in-frame clones, not every one. The V and J calls and clone size were taken over from that table, and D and trimming were inferred from the DNA. The top ten clones hold about 4.5% of a sample with about 260,000 clones, approximately 87% of them seen once. V lost 3 bases and J lost 4; bases outside the gene matches: 5. From germline, CDR1 is SQVTM and CDR2 ANQGSEA. The CDR3 loop spans 14 amino acids.

The clonotype comes from a man between 60 and 70 years old who had recovered from COVID-19. Material for sequencing was peripheral blood. The rearrangement links TRBV29-1 to TRBJ2-7, with TRBD1 matching over 11 bases. DNA for the CDR3: TGCAGCGTTGACGGGACAGGGGGGCATTACGAGCAGTACTTC. Its translation is CSVDGTGGHYEQYF.